A selection of T cell receptor beta chains follows, all from one sample in a study of blood T cells in healthy people across ages. Using its own MiXCR run on the 5' RACE reads, TCRdb lists one record per CDR3 protein. Seen here are fewer than 900,000 distinct CDR3 sequences, around 49% observed once, and the top ten hold about a third. Sequenced: blood. These receptors came from an older woman in good health. Both conserved end residues are part of each CDR3. D genes are given only for firm matches. Expanded clones are given a class, and other clones once, few, many or no size at all.

V gene	clone size	J gene	D gene	CDR3 protein	CDR3 DNA
TRBV7-3	-	TRBJ1-6	TRBD1	CASSPDRENSPLHF	TGTGCCAGCAGCCCTGACAGGGAAAATTCACCCCTCCACTTT
TRBV4-3	-	TRBJ2-1	-	CASSQAGDNEQFF	TGCGCCAGCAGCCAAGCGGGAGACAATGAGCAGTTCTTC
TRBV10-3	-	TRBJ1-2	-	CAISEGAGSGYTF	TGTGCCATCAGTGAGGGGGCAGGGTCTGGCTACACCTTC
TRBV4-3	-	TRBJ2-2	TRBD1	CASKTGQNTGELFF	TGCGCCAGCAAGACAGGGCAGAACACCGGGGAGCTGTTTTTT
TRBV5-1	-	TRBJ2-7	TRBD1	CASRPGRGLDGISYNEQYF	TGCGCCAGCCGACCCGGCAGGGGGCTGGACGGGATCTCCTACAATGAGCAGTACTTC
TRBV7-9	few	TRBJ2-1	-	CASSLYSGTSGPYNEQFF	TGTGCCAGCAGCTTATACTCCGGGACCAGCGGACCATACAATGAGCAGTTCTTC
TRBV20-1	many	TRBJ2-1	-	CSAMGFGSYNEQFF	TGCAGTGCTATGGGATTCGGGTCCTACAATGAGCAGTTCTTC
TRBV20-1	once	TRBJ2-5	-	CSAFLGSAYNEQYF	TGTAGTGCCTTTCTCGGGAGCGCGTACAATGAGCAGTACTTC
TRBV2	-	TRBJ1-6	-	CASSPMSGRRSPFHF	TGTGCCAGCAGCCCGATGTCCGGGCGACGTTCACCCTTCCACTTT
TRBV5-1	few	TRBJ2-1	-	CASSSQDGTYNEQFF	TGCGCCAGCAGCTCTCAAGACGGAACCTACAATGAGCAGTTCTTC
TRBV28	few	TRBJ2-5	TRBD1	CASSYTGTGVRDQYF	TGTGCCAGCAGTTATACCGGGACAGGGGTTAGGGACCAGTACTTC
TRBV10-3	-	TRBJ1-5	TRBD1	CAVQGAGQPQHF	TGTGCCGTCCAGGGGGCCGGACAGCCCCAGCATTTT
TRBV2	few	TRBJ1-2	TRBD1	CASTEGQGASGYTF	TGTGCCAGCACCGAGGGACAGGGGGCAAGTGGCTACACCTTC
TRBV5-6	-	TRBJ2-3	TRBD2	CASSLYFAGDGTDTQYF	TGTGCCAGCAGCTTGTACTTCGCGGGAGATGGCACAGATACGCAGTATTTT
TRBV7-6	-	TRBJ2-7	-	CASSPRQPGISEQYF	TGTGCCAGCAGCCCCAGGCAGCCCGGTATTTCCGAGCAGTACTTC
TRBV28	-	TRBJ2-4	-	CASRFSWNIQYF	TGTGCCAGCAGGTTTTCTTGGAACATTCAGTACTTC
TRBV29-1	many	TRBJ2-7	TRBD1	CSVGQGRNEQYF	TGCAGCGTCGGACAGGGGAGGAACGAGCAGTACTTC
TRBV7-8	few	TRBJ2-5	-	CASSAAGTAEETQYF	TGTGCCAGCAGCGCGGCCGGGACGGCCGAAGAGACCCAGTACTTC
TRBV20-1	-	TRBJ2-5	TRBD1	CSALRDRQETQYF	TGCAGTGCTCTGAGGGACAGACAAGAGACCCAGTACTTC
TRBV2	few	TRBJ2-3	TRBD2	CASSAQGGSADTQYF	TGTGCCAGCAGTGCCCAGGGCGGGAGCGCAGATACGCAGTATTTT
TRBV20-1	-	TRBJ2-5	-	CSARSESQETQYF	TGCAGTGCTAGATCCGAGAGCCAAGAGACCCAGTACTTC
TRBV28	-	TRBJ2-7	TRBD1	CASSPRDRVEQYF	TGTGCCAGCAGCCCCCGGGACAGGGTTGAGCAGTACTTC
TRBV7-9	many	TRBJ2-7	-	CASSRTAYEQYF	TGTGCCAGCAGTCGGACAGCCTACGAGCAGTACTTC
TRBV20-1	few	TRBJ2-1	-	CTLSGRVYNEQFF	TGCACCCTAAGCGGGCGGGTCTACAATGAGCAGTTCTTC
TRBV10-3	-	TRBJ2-7	-	CAIAEGRSYEQYF	TGTGCCATCGCGGAGGGCCGATCCTACGAGCAGTACTTC
TRBV20-1	few	TRBJ2-3	-	CSARDGDGRDLTWPTDTQYF	TGCAGTGCTAGAGACGGGGACGGCCGGGACTTGACCTGGCCCACAGATACGCAGTATTTT
TRBV7-3	-	TRBJ2-5	-	CASSLAGTQNEQYF	TGTGCCAGCAGCTTAGCGGGAACACAAAATGAACAGTACTTC
TRBV20-1	-	TRBJ1-4	-	CSARDVVVGKLFF	TGCAGTGCTAGAGATGTTGTTGTGGGAAAACTGTTTTTT
TRBV20-1	few	TRBJ1-5	-	CSAWGGANQPQHF	TGCAGTGCTTGGGGAGGGGCGAATCAGCCCCAGCATTTT
TRBV7-8	-	TRBJ2-1	TRBD2	CASSPTSGSGYEQFF	TGTGCCAGCAGCCCGACTAGCGGGAGTGGCTATGAGCAGTTCTTC
TRBV7-2	few	TRBJ2-5	-	CASSLRSRQGGGKTQYF	TGTGCCAGCAGCTTGAGGTCCCGACAGGGAGGGGGAAAGACCCAGTACTTC
TRBV7-2	-	TRBJ1-5	-	CASSRTTRQPQHF	TGTGCCAGCAGCCGGACCACTCGGCAGCCCCAGCATTTT
TRBV4-3	-	TRBJ2-4	TRBD2	CASSQDVAGGKNIQYF	TGCGCCAGCAGCCAAGATGTAGCGGGGGGCAAAAACATTCAGTACTTC
TRBV20-1	-	TRBJ1-5	TRBD1	CSARTGRGQGSNQPQHF	TGCAGTGCTAGAACGGGGCGGGGACAGGGTAGCAATCAGCCCCAGCATTTT
TRBV4-2	few	TRBJ2-1	-	CASSPYTGSNSYNEQFF	TGTGCCAGCAGCCCTTACACGGGGTCAAACTCCTACAATGAGCAGTTCTTC
TRBV27	few	TRBJ1-1	-	CASSSSNMNTEAFF	TGTGCCAGCAGTTCCTCGAACATGAACACTGAAGCTTTCTTT
TRBV20-1	few	TRBJ2-3	TRBD2	CSARSSGSATQYF	TGCAGTGCTAGATCTAGCGGGAGTGCTACGCAGTATTTT
TRBV5-1	-	TRBJ1-5	-	CASILDFSYQPQHF	TGCGCCAGCATCTTGGACTTCTCCTATCAGCCCCAGCATTTT
TRBV20-1	few	TRBJ2-1	TRBD2	CSASPSGRAYNEQFF	TGCAGTGCTAGCCCTAGCGGGAGGGCCTACAATGAGCAGTTCTTC
TRBV6-2/TRBV6-3	few	TRBJ2-1	-	CASSYSSQLGIYNEQFF	TGTGCCAGCAGTTACTCATCGCAGTTAGGGATTTACAATGAGCAGTTCTTC
TRBV25-1	-	TRBJ1-5	-	CASSDPAAPNQPQHF	TGTGCCAGCAGTGATCCGGCCGCTCCAAATCAGCCCCAGCATTTT
TRBV7-2	few	TRBJ2-3	TRBD2	CASSLVPSGSVTDTQYF	TGTGCCAGCAGCTTAGTACCTAGCGGGAGCGTCACAGATACGCAGTATTTT
TRBV7-9	few	TRBJ2-4	-	CASSGEAKNIQYF	TGTGCCAGCAGTGGTGAGGCCAAAAACATTCAGTACTTC
TRBV21-1	-	TRBJ2-5	-	CASSRGTSGSLETQYF	TGTGCCAGCAGCAGGGGGACTAGCGGGAGTTTAGAGACCCAGTACTTC
TRBV10-3	-	TRBJ1-4	-	CASFAFNEKLFF	TGTGCCAGTTTTGCGTTTAATGAAAAACTGTTTTTT
TRBV20-1	-	TRBJ2-7	-	CSARAYEQYF	TGCAGTGCCAGGGCCTACGAGCAGTACTTC
TRBV4-1	few	TRBJ1-4	-	CASSHGRSATNEKLFF	TGCGCCAGCAGCCATGGGCGATCCGCAACTAATGAAAAACTGTTTTTT
TRBV6-2/TRBV6-3	-	TRBJ1-2	TRBD1	CASKSDRRPTLAGYTF	TGTGCCAGCAAATCGGACAGGCGCCCCACCCTCGCGGGCTACACCTTC
TRBV7-2	-	TRBJ2-2	TRBD1	CASSLVGTANTGELFF	TGTGCCAGCAGCTTAGTTGGGACAGCGAACACCGGGGAGCTGTTTTTT